Presented here are 14 T cell receptor delta chains from one specimen sequenced in a study of gamma-delta chains in newborns, infants, children. TCRdb repeated clone calling on the reads with CATT. This table has just over 950 delta-chain clones, 0.8% to 1% appearing once. The sequencing input was blood. Every receptor here comes from a child in good health.

This clone was counted a few times. The protein TCRdb gives is from a much larger clone and does not agree with this DNA's translation at residue 12, likely a read error; the protein shown here comes from the DNA. The chain combines TRDV2 with TRDJ1; D might be TRDD3 (5 bases). CDR1 is GEAIGNYY and CDR2 is EKD in the germline V gene. With 1 base removed from V and 6 bases from J, the gap between germline ends came to 20 bases. The CDR3 has 16 residues. The CDR3 here is CACDTVGTRGSNKLIF. The CDR3 region has the DNA TGTGCCTGTGACACGGTGGGGACCCGTGGGTCCAATAAACTCATCTTT.

On this clone: The amino acid sequence in TCRdb belongs to a much larger clone and departs from this DNA's translation at residue 4, likely a sequencing read error; the sequence shown is translated from the DNA. DNA of the CDR3: TGTGCAGCAAGAGTGCCTACAGTGAGTTTACTGGGGGATAACTCCGATAAACTCATCTTT. This encodes CAARVPTVSLLGDNSDKLIF. V and J are TRAV29/DV5 and TRDJ1; 11 bases agree with TRDD3. This CDR3 region has 20 residues. The V gene's germline CDR1 is NSMFDY and CDR2 ISSIKDK. V trimming: 2 bases; J trimming: 3 bases; junction bases outside the gene matches: 21.

This clone has more than one count but fewer than ten. This likely came from a read error, as a far larger clone is one base away. This rearrangement joins TRDV2 to TRDJ1, with D possibly matching TRDD3 (5 bases). Germline CDR1 reads GEAIGNYY; CDR2 reads EKD. The CDR3 is 16 residues long. The CDR3 sequence: CARDTVGTRGSDKLIF. The CDR3 DNA sequence: TGTGCCCGTGACACGGTGGGGACCCGTGGGTCCGATAAACTCATCTTT.

This clone was found a few times. A far larger clone is just one base off, so this is likely a read error. The V call is TRDV2, the J call TRDJ1; TRDD3 might be the D (5 bases). Trimming left V 4 bases short and J 3 bases short, with 11 bases between. The CDR3 totals 13 residues. Germline V lookup: CDR1 GEAIGNYY, CDR2 EKD. In DNA, the CDR3 is TGTGCCTGTGAGTGGATTGGGGCCGATAAACTCATCTTT. It yields the protein CACEWIGADKLIF.

There are a few counts of this clone. The amino acid sequence in TCRdb belongs to a much larger clone and departs from this DNA's translation at residue 19, likely a sequencing read error; the sequence shown is translated from the DNA. The gene calls are TRDV1 and TRDJ2; 9 positions match TRDD3. CDR3 length: 23 amino acids. J gave up 10 bases and V 1 base, and 31 bases lay outside the gene matches. Germline V gives CDR1 TSWWSYY, CDR2 QGS. This CDR3 reads CALGEPALPSVLYWGRWSVQLFF. The CDR3 DNA reads as TGTGCTCTTGGGGAACCAGCGCTTCCTTCCGTCCTATACTGGGGGAGGTGGTCAGTACAACTCTTCTTT.

A remark on this clone: TCRdb assigns this DNA the protein of a much larger clone, which departs from its translation at residue 14; this likely reflects a read error, and the protein shown comes from translating the DNA. The CDR3 nucleotides are TGTGCTCTTGGGGAGATGTCCTTCCTACTTTTTACTACCGAGCGGCGTGATAAACTCATCTTT. It specifies CALGEMSFLLFTTERRDKLIF. The chain links TRDV1 to TRDJ1; 9 bases fit TRDD2. The CDR3 runs to 21 residues. The germline V gene encodes CDR1 TSWWSYY and CDR2 QGS. V was clipped by 3 bases and J by 5 bases; unmatched bases: 25.

The table lists this clone with a few counts. Only one base separates this from a far larger clonotype, so it likely reflects a read error. The same CDR3 can be traced to other DNA sequences in this sample. The chain is built from TRDV2 and TRDJ1; 13 nucleotides line up with TRDD3. Germline V gives CDR1 GEAIGNYY, CDR2 EKD. This CDR3 comprises 20 residues. The CDR3: CACDTYYWGIRVGETDKLIF. CDR3 DNA: TGTGCCTGTGACACCTACTACTGGGGGATACGCGTGGGAGAAACCGATAAGCTCATCTTT.

As concerns this clone: A far larger clone differs by one base, so this is likely a read error. Different DNA sequences within this sample yield the same CDR3. This chain links TRDV2 with TRDJ1; tentatively, D is TRDD2 (5 bases). This CDR3 contains 15 residues. Looked up from germline, CDR1 is GEAIGNYY and CDR2 is EKD. The DNA of the CDR3 is TGCGCCTGTGACACCCTACTGAGGCGGTCCGATAAACTCATCTTT. Protein sequence: CACDTLLRRSDKLIF.

By frequency in the sample, this clone is medium-sized. A much larger clone lies a single base off, so this may be a read error. In DNA form, the CDR3 reads TGTGCCTGTGACACCGGTGGGGGATTTAGCTCCCGGGACACCCGACAGATGTTTTTC. This codes for CACDTGGGFSSRDTRQMFF. The chain links TRDV2 to TRDJ3; the match to TRDD3 covers 8 bases. This CDR3 comprises 19 residues. Germline V gene lookup returns CDR1 GEAIGNYY and CDR2 EKD.

This clone was observed a few times. A far larger clone differs by one base, so this is likely a read error. This same CDR3 is encoded by further DNA sequences in the sample. V gene TRDV2 combines with J gene TRDJ3; D remains unclear. V gave up 3 bases and J gave up 0 bases, with 14 bases separating them. The CDR3 extends over 18 amino acids. Per the germline V gene, CDR1 is GEAIGNYY and CDR2 is EKD. The CDR3: CACDLLGESSWDTRQMFF. The DNA for the CDR3 is TGTGCCTGTGACCTGTTGGGAGAGAGCTCCTGGGACACCCGACAGATGTTTTTC.

This chain uses TRDV2 with TRDJ1, with D tentatively TRDD3 (6 bases). V shed 0 bases and J shed 1 base, with 11 bases lying between them. This CDR3 region has 15 residues. Germline lookup yields CDR1 GEAIGNYY and CDR2 EKD. The CDR3 sequence: CACDTVGGTTDKLIF. In DNA, the CDR3 is TGTGCCTGTGACACCGTAGGGGGAACCACCGATAAACTCATCTTT.

This clone has a handful of counts. This DNA's translation differs at residue 7 from TCRdb's protein, which comes from a much larger clone; a read error is likely, and the protein shown is translated from the DNA. The V call is TRDV1, the J call TRDJ1; 11 nucleotides match TRDD3. Germline V gives CDR1 TSWWSYY, CDR2 QGS. V lost 2 bases and J lost 2; bases outside the gene matches: 25. This CDR3 has 23 residues. The CDR3 DNA reads TGTGCTCTTGGGGAAACTAAGGCACTCCTACGACTTGCTGGGGGATACTTTACCGATAAACTCATCTTT. Its protein is CALGETKALLRLAGGYFTDKLIF.

This clone showed up just a few times. This DNA's translation and the protein TCRdb lists, from a much larger clone, do not match at residue 4, likely due to a read error; the protein shown is translated from the DNA. V usage is TRDV2 and J usage is TRDJ1, with 8 bases identical to TRDD3. The CDR3 covers 18 residues. V lost 5 bases to trimming and J lost 3 bases; unmatched junction nucleotides: 19. From germline, CDR1 is GEAIGNYY and CDR2 EKD. The CDR3 loop is CACGPVGGYKGIADKLIF. CDR3 in DNA: TGTGCCTGTGGCCCCGTGGGGGGATATAAGGGAATAGCCGATAAACTCATCTTT.

With respect to this clone: Only one base separates this from a far larger clonotype, so it likely reflects a read error. The chain couples TRDV2 to TRDJ1, with D possibly matching TRDD3 (5 bases). V was shortened by 0 bases and J by 0 bases, with 13 bases between the two germline ends. Germline CDR1 is GEAIGNYY and CDR2 is EKD. This CDR3 is 16 amino acids long. CDR3 protein: CACDTVGEPHTDKLIF. The CDR3 nucleotides read TGTGCCTGTGACACCGTAGGGGAGCCGCACACCGATAAACTCATCTTT.